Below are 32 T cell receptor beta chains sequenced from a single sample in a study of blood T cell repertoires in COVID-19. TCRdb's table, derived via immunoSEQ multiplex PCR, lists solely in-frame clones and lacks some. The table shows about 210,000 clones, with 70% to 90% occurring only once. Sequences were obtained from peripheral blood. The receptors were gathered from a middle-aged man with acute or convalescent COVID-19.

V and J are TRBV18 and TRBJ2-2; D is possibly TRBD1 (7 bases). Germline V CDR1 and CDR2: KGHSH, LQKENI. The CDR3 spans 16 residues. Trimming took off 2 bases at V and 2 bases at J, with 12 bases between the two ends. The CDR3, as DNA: TGTGCCAGCTCACCATTCCAGGGGGGTAACACCGGGGAGCTGTTTTTT. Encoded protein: CASSPFQGGNTGELFF.

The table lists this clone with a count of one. The CDR3 loop is CASSQGPPYEQYF. The DNA of the CDR3 is TGTGCCAGCAGCCAGGGGCCCCCCTACGAGCAGTACTTC. The chain combines TRBV5-4 with TRBJ2-7; D possibly corresponds to TRBD1 (6 bases). The CDR3 runs 13 residues. Looked up from germline, CDR1 is SGHNT and CDR2 is YYREEE (reference sequence). Trimming took 4 bases from V and 2 from J, leaving 10 bases between them.

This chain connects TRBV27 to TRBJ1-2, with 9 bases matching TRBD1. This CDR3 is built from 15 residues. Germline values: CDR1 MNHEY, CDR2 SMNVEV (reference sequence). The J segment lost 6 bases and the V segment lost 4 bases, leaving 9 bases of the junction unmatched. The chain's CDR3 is CASSSNYRGQDGYTF. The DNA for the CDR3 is TGTGCCAGCAGTTCCAATTACAGGGGGCAGGATGGCTACACCTTC.

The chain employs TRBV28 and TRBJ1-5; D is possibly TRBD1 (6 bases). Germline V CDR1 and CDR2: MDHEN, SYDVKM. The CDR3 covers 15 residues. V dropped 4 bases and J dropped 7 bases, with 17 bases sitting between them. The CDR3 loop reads CASSSPQGTWQPQHF. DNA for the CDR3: TGTGCCAGCAGTTCCCCCCAGGGGACATGGCAGCCCCAGCATTTT.

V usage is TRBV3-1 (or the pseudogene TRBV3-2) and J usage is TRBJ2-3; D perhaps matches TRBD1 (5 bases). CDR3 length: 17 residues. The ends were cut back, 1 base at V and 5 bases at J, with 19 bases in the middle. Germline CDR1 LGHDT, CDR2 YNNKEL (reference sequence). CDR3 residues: CASSQGGGRPRRDTQYF. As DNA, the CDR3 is TGTGCCAGCAGCCAAGGGGGCGGAAGGCCTCGGAGAGATACGCAGTATTTT.

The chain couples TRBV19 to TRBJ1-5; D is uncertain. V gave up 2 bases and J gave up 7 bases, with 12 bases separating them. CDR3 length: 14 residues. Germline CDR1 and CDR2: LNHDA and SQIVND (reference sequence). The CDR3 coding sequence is TGTGCCAGTAGTATATTGGAGGGTGGGCAGCCCCAGCATTTT. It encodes CASSILEGGQPQHF.

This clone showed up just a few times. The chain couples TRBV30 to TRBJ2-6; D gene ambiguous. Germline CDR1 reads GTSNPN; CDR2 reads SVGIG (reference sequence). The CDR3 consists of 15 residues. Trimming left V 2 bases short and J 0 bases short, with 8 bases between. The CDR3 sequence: CAWSNGFSGANVLTF. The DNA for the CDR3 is TGTGCCTGGAGTAATGGCTTCTCTGGGGCCAACGTCCTGACTTTC.

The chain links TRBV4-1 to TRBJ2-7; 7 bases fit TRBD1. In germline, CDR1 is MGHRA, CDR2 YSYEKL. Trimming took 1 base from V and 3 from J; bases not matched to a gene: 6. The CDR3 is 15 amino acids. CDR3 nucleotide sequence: TGCGCCAGCAGCCAAGGAGACAGGGTCAACTACGAGCAGTACTTC. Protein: CASSQGDRVNYEQYF.

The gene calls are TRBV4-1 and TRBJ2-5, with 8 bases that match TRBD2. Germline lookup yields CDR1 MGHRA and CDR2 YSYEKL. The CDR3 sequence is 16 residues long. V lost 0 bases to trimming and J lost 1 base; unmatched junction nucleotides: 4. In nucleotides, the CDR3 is TGCGCCAGCAGCCAAGAGCGCGGGGGGTTCCAAGAGACCCAGTACTTC. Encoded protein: CASSQERGGFQETQYF.

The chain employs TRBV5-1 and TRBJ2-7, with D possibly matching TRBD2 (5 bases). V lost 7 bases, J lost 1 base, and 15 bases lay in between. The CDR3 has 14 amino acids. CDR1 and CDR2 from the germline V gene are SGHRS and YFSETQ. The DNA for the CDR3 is TGCGCCAGCGGTCCTGCGGGTGCGTCCTACGAGCAGTACTTC. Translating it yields CASGPAGASYEQYF.

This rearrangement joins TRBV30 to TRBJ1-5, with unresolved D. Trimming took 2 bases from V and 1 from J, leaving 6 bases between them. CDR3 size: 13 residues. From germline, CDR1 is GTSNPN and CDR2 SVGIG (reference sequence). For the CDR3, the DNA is TGTGCCTGGAGTATCAGGAGCAATCAGCCCCAGCATTTT. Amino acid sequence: CAWSIRSNQPQHF.

The CDR3 DNA is TGTGCCAGCAGCGAAAAGGAAGGGGGTAACCCAGAGACCCAGTACTTC. It is translated as CASSEKEGGNPETQYF. The chain links TRBV21-1 to TRBJ2-5; TRBD1 was called by the table and not checked on the DNA. TRBV21-1 is a listed pseudogene. CDR3 length: 16 residues.

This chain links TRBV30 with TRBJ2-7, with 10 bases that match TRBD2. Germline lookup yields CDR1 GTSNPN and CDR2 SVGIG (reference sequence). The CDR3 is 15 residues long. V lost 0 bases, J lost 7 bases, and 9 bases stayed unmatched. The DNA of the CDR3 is TGTGCCTGGAGTGTACTAGCGGGGTCCCGGGGGGAGCAGTACTTC. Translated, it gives CAWSVLAGSRGEQYF.

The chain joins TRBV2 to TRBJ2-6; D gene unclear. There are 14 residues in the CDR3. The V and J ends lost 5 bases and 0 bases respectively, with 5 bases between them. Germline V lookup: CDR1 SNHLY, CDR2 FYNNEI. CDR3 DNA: TGTGCCAGCAGTCGTCCCTCTGGGGCCAACGTCCTGACTTTC. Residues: CASSRPSGANVLTF.

CDR3 sequence (DNA): TGTGCCAGCAGCTTCCTGACAGGGGATGAGCAGTTCTTC. Residues: CASSFLTGDEQFF. The chain recombines TRBV3-1 (or the pseudogene TRBV3-2) with TRBJ2-1; TRBD1 aligns across 8 bases. The CDR3 runs 13 residues. The junction had 5 bases not matched to a gene; V was cut back by 5 bases and J by 8 bases. Germline V gives CDR1 LGHDT, CDR2 YNNKEL (reference sequence).

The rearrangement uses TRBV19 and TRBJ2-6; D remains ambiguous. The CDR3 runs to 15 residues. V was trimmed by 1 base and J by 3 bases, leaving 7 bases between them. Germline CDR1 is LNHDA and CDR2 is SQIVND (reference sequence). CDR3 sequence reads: CASSIGAVGANVLTF. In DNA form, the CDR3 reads TGTGCCAGTAGTATAGGGGCAGTTGGGGCCAACGTCCTGACTTTC.

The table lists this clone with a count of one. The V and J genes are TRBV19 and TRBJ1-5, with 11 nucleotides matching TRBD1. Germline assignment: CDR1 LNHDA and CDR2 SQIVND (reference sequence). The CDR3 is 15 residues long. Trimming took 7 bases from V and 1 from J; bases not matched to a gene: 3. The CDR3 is CASKGTGGSNQPQHF. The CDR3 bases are TGTGCCAGTAAGGGGACAGGGGGGAGCAATCAGCCCCAGCATTTT.

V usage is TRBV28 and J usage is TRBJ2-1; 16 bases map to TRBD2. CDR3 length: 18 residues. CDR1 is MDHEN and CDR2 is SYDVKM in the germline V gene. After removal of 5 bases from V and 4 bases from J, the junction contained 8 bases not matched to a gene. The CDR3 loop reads CASSPGLAGGPSYNEQFF. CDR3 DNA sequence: TGTGCCAGCAGTCCGGGACTAGCGGGAGGGCCCTCGTACAATGAGCAGTTCTTC.

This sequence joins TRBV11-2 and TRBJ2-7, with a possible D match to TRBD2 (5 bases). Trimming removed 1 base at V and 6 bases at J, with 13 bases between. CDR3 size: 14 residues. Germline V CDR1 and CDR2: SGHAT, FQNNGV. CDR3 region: CASSLVVGVSEQYF. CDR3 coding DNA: TGTGCCAGCAGCTTAGTGGTGGGAGTAAGCGAGCAGTACTTC.

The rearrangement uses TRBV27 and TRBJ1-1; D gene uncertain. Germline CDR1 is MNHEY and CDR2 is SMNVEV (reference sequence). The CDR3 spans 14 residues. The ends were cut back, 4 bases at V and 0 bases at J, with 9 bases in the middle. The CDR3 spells CASSSGFMNTEAFF. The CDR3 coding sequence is TGTGCCAGCAGTTCAGGCTTCATGAACACTGAAGCTTTCTTT.

Here the CDR3 reads CASSETSGRPGELFF. The CDR3 coding sequence is TGTGCCAGCAGCGAGACTAGCGGGAGGCCCGGGGAGCTGTTTTTT. This rearrangement joins TRBV7-3 to TRBJ2-2; 13 positions match TRBD2. CDR3 length: 15 amino acids. Germline V gives CDR1 SGHTA, CDR2 FQGTGA. Trimming removed 5 bases from V and 6 bases from J; junction bases left unmatched: 3.

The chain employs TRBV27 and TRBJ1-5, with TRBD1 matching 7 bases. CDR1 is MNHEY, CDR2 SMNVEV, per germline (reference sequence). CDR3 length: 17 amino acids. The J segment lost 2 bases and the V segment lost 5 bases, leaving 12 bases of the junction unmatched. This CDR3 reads CASSPFDRVKGNQPQHF. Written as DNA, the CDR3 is TGTGCCAGCAGTCCTTTCGACAGGGTAAAGGGCAATCAGCCCCAGCATTTT.

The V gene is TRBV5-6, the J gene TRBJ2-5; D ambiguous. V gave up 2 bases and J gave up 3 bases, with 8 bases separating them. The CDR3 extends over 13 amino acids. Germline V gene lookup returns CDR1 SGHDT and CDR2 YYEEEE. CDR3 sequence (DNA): TGTGCCAGCAGCTTTGACTGGAAAGAGACCCAGTACTTC. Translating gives CASSFDWKETQYF. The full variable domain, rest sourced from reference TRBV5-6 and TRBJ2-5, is DAGVTQSPTHLIKTRGQQVTLRCSPKSGHDTVSWYQQALGQGPQFIFQYYEEEERQRGNFPDRFSGHQFPNYSSELNVNALLLGDSALYLCASSFDWKETQYFGPGTRLLVL.

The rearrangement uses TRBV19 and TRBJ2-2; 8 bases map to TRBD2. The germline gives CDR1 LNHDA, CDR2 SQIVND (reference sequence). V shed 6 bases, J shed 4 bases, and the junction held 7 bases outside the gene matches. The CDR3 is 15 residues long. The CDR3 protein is CASSTAGVGTGELFF. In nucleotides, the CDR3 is TGTGCCAGTAGCACAGCGGGAGTGGGCACCGGGGAGCTGTTTTTT.

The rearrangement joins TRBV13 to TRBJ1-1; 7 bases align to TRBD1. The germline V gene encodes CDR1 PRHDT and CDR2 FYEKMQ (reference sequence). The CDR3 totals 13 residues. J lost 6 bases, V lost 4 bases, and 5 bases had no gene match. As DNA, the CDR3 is TGTGCCAGCAGCTCAGGACAGGCGCCTGAAGCTTTCTTT. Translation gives CASSSGQAPEAFF.

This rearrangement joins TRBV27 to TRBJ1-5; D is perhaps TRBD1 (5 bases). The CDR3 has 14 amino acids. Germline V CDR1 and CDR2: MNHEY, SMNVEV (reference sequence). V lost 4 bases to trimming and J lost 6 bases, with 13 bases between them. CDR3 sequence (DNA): TGTGCCAGCAGTTCCCTCACGGGGGGTCAGCCCCAGCATTTT. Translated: CASSSLTGGQPQHF.

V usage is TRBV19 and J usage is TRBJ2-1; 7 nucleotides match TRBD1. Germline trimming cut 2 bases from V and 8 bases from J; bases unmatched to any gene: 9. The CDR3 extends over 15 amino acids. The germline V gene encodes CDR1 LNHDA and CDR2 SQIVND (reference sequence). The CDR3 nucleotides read TGTGCCAGTAGTATACAGGACAGGTACTTCGATGAGCAGTTCTTC. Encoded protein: CASSIQDRYFDEQFF.

CDR3 amino acids: CASSQARLAGMSTDTQYF. DNA of the CDR3: TGCGCCAGCAGCCAAGCTCGGCTAGCGGGGATGAGCACAGATACGCAGTATTTT. The chain recombines TRBV4-1 with TRBJ2-3; 9 nucleotides line up with TRBD2. This CDR3 comprises 18 residues. The J segment lost 0 bases and the V segment lost 1 base, leaving 8 bases of the junction unmatched. Germline CDR1 and CDR2: MGHRA and YSYEKL.

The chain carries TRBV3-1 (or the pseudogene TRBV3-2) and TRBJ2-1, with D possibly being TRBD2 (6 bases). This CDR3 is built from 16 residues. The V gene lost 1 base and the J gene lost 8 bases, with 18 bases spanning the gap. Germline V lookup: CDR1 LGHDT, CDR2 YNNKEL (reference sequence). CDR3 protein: CASSQGKRVPSDEQFF. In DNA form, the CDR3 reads TGTGCCAGCAGCCAAGGCAAGCGGGTACCGTCCGATGAGCAGTTCTTC.

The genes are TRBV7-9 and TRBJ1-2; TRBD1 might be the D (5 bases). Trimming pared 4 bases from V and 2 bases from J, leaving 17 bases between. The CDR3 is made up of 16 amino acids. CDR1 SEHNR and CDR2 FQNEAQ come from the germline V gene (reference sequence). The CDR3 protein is CASSSYPGESNYGYTF. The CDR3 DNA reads TGTGCCAGCAGCTCATATCCGGGGGAGTCGAACTATGGCTACACCTTC.

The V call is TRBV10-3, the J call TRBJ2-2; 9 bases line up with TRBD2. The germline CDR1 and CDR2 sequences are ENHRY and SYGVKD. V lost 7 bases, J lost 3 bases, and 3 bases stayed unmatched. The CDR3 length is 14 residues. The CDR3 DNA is TGTGCCATCACCGGCGGGGGGGACACCGGGGAGCTGTTTTTT. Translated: CAITGGGDTGELFF.

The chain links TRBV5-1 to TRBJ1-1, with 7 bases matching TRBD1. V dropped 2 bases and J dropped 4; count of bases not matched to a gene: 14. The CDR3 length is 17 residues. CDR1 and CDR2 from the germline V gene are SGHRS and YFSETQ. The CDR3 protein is CASSFTQGLWAGTEAFF. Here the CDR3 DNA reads TGCGCCAGCAGCTTTACACAGGGGCTCTGGGCGGGCACTGAAGCTTTCTTT.